These 14 T cell receptor beta chains came from one sample sequenced in a study of T cell responses to AZD1222 COVID-19 vaccine. Only in-frame clones appear in the TCRdb table, and some are missing; sequencing was by immunoSEQ multiplex PCR. The sample includes some 66,000 clones, less than 90% of them seen just once. Specimen: peripheral blood, collected on day 0 of AZD1222 vaccination. Receptors were obtained from an adult in good health.

The chain recombines TRBV2 with TRBJ2-7, with D hard to call. The CDR3 is 11 residues long. Germline CDR1 is SNHLY and CDR2 is FYNNEI. Between the trimmed V and J ends, which lost 8 bases and 7 bases, there was a span of 12 bases. CDR3 residues: CASSVSREQYF. The CDR3 nucleotides are TGTGCCAGCTCAGTTTCAAGGGAGCAGTACTTC.

The chain combines TRBV2 with TRBJ2-3; D is unclear. The CDR3 runs to 11 residues. V was trimmed by 7 bases and J by 4 bases, leaving 6 bases between them. Germline V gene sequence: CDR1 SNHLY, CDR2 FYNNEI. Here the CDR3 DNA reads TGTGCCAGCACCGTTTCAGATACGCAGTATTTT. It encodes CASTVSDTQYF.

The V gene is TRBV3-1 (or the pseudogene TRBV3-2), the J gene TRBJ1-4, with a tentative D call TRBD1 (5 bases). V lost 4 bases and J lost 8, with 14 bases in between. Looked up from germline, CDR1 is LGHDT and CDR2 is YNNKEL (reference sequence). The CDR3 length is 14 residues. The CDR3 loop reads CASSPLAGSEKLFF. CDR3 bases: TGTGCCAGCAGCCCCCTCGCAGGGTCGGAAAAACTGTTTTTT.

This rearrangement joins TRBV27 to TRBJ1-5; TRBD1 aligns across 9 bases. The V segment lost 6 bases and the J segment 1 base; nucleotides outside the gene matches: 4. The CDR3 runs to 15 residues. The germline gives CDR1 MNHEY, CDR2 SMNVEV (reference sequence). CDR3: CASRRTGESNQPQHF. The CDR3 nucleotides are TGTGCCAGCAGGAGGACAGGGGAAAGCAATCAGCCCCAGCATTTT.

This clone was detected a few times. V usage is TRBV5-8 and J usage is TRBJ1-6, with unresolved D. Trimming removed 7 bases from V and 7 bases from J, with 18 bases in between. The germline gives CDR1 SGHTS, CDR2 YDEGEE. This CDR3 is 15 amino acids long. This CDR3 is CASGQEGAWNSPLHF. DNA of the CDR3: TGTGCCAGCGGCCAAGAGGGTGCTTGGAATTCACCCCTCCACTTT.

The chain employs TRBV25-1 and TRBJ1-5; D remains unclear. In germline, CDR1 is MGHDK, CDR2 SYGVNS. The CDR3 covers 13 residues. V dropped 6 bases and J dropped 1 base, with 7 bases sitting between them. The CDR3 here is CASRVRSNQPQHF. CDR3 nucleotide sequence: TGTGCCAGCAGGGTCCGGAGCAATCAGCCCCAGCATTTT.

V usage is TRBV6-1 and J usage is TRBJ1-1, with D maybe TRBD1 (5 bases). Germline CDR1 and CDR2: MNHNS and SASEGT. The V and J ends lost 1 base and 2 bases respectively, with 14 bases between them. The CDR3 sequence is 16 residues long. The CDR3 DNA follows: TGTGCCAGCAGTGAAGGGACAATTTACCTCAACACTGAAGCTTTCTTT. This sequence encodes CASSEGTIYLNTEAFF.

The CDR3: CAWSVGGALEAFF. CDR3 in DNA: TGTGCCTGGAGTGTGGGGGGGGCCCTTGAAGCTTTCTTT. The V and J genes are TRBV30 and TRBJ1-1, with D tentatively TRBD1 (6 bases). The V end was cut by 0 bases, the J end by 7 bases, with 12 bases between. There are 13 residues in the CDR3. Germline V gives CDR1 GTSNPN, CDR2 SVGIG (reference sequence).

This clone is a singleton in its sample. The rearrangement uses TRBV15 and TRBJ2-7, with D unclear. V lost 0 bases, J lost 5 bases, and 5 bases lay in between. This CDR3 has 12 amino acids. Germline CDR1 and CDR2: LNHNV and YYDKDF (reference sequence). CDR3 in amino acids: CATSRDGNEQYF. CDR3 DNA sequence: TGTGCCACCAGCAGAGATGGCAACGAGCAGTACTTC. Variable domain in full (rest from reference TRBV15 and TRBJ2-7): DAMVIQNPRYQVTQFGKPVTLSCSQTLNHNVMYWYQQKSSQAPKLLFHYYDKDFNNEADTPDNFQSRRPNTSFCFLDIRSPGLGDTAMYLCATSRDGNEQYFGPGTRLTVT.

V gene TRBV3-1 (or the pseudogene TRBV3-2) combines with J gene TRBJ2-7, with TRBD1 matching over 7 bases. The V gene end was trimmed by 4 bases and the J gene end by 3 bases; junction bases not matched to a gene: 9. The CDR3 loop spans 15 amino acids. CDR1 and CDR2 from the germline V gene are LGHDT and YNNKEL (reference sequence). The CDR3 coding sequence is TGTGCCAGCAGCCCTGACAGGGAAATCGGCTACGAGCAGTACTTC. Translated: CASSPDREIGYEQYF.

J is TRBJ2-7 and V is TRBV28; the match to TRBD1 covers 8 bases. J lost 2 bases, V lost 3 bases, and 15 bases had no gene match. Germline V gene data show CDR1 as MDHEN and CDR2 as SYDVKM. The CDR3 has 18 amino acids. In DNA form, the CDR3 reads TGTGCCAGCAGTTTCTTTGGCGCAGGGGGCGCGGTCCCCTACGAGCAGTACTTC. Translated: CASSFFGAGGAVPYEQYF.

The chain joins TRBV5-5 to TRBJ2-5; 7 bases align to TRBD2. Germline CDR1 is SGHKS and CDR2 is YYEKEE (reference sequence). Losses at the gene ends were 4 bases for V and 4 bases for J; bases not matched to a gene: 7. The CDR3 consists of 14 residues. CDR3 sequence: CASSTAGDVETQYF. The CDR3 nucleotides are TGTGCCAGCAGCACGGCGGGGGACGTAGAGACCCAGTACTTC.

The chain recombines TRBV7-6 with TRBJ2-6, with D unclear. Germline assignment: CDR1 SGHVS and CDR2 FNYEAQ. V was clipped by 2 bases and J by 0 bases, with 5 bases between them. The CDR3 is made up of 15 amino acids. CDR3 sequence: CASSLMGSGANVLTF. For the CDR3, the DNA is TGTGCCAGCAGCTTAATGGGCTCTGGGGCCAACGTCCTGACTTTC.

The chain has TRBV24-1 and TRBJ2-1; D is possibly TRBD2 (5 bases). Germline values: CDR1 KGHDR, CDR2 SFDVKD. The V and J ends lost 5 bases and 6 bases respectively, with 19 bases between them. The CDR3 extends over 16 amino acids. CDR3 DNA sequence: TGTGCCACCAGTGTCGAAAGAGGGAGTGGAGGCAATGAGCAGTTCTTC. Translated, it gives CATSVERGSGGNEQFF.